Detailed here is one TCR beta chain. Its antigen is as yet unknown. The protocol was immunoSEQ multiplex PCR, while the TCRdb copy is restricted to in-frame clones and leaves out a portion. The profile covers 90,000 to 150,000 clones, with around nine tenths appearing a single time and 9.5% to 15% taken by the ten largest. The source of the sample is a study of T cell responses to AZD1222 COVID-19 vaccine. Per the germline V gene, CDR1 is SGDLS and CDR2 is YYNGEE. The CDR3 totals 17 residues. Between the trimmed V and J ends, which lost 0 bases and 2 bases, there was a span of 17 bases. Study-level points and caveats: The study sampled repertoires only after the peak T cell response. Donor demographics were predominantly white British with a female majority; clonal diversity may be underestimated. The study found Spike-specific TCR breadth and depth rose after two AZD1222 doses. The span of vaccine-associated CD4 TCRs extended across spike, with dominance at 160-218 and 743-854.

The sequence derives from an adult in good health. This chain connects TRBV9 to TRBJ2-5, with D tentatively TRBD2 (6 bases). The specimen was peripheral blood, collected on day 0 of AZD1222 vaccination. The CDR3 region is CASSVALAGLNQETQYF. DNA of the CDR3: TGTGCCAGCAGCGTAGCCCTGGCGGGACTTAATCAAGAGACCCAGTACTTC.